The 31 T cell receptor beta chains below all came from one sample that was sequenced in a study of cytomegalovirus exposure and HLA in healthy donors. Primers: 60 Vbeta forward and 13 Jbeta reverse. Repertoires were generated with immunoSEQ multiplex PCR, while TCRdb's copy carries only in-frame clones and drops some. The sample lists around 150,000 clones, 76% occurring once. Sequencing used PBMCs. The receptors shown here come from a woman aged 40-49 years in good health and CMV-seronegative.

The rearrangement uses TRBV5-1 and TRBJ2-3; 10 nucleotides align to TRBD2. The ends lost 0 bases at V and 5 bases at J; junction bases unmatched: 9. The CDR3 is 17 amino acids. Per the germline V gene, CDR1 is SGHRS and CDR2 is YFSETQ. The CDR3 sequence: CASSLAYRLAGGDTQYF. Written as DNA, the CDR3 is TGCGCCAGCAGCTTGGCCTATCGACTAGCGGGTGGAGATACGCAGTATTTT.

The rearrangement joins TRBV30 to TRBJ1-5; D possibly corresponds to TRBD1 (5 bases). Trimming removed 3 bases from V and 9 bases from J, with 12 bases in between. The CDR3 contains 12 residues. Per the germline V gene, CDR1 is GTSNPN and CDR2 is SVGIG (reference sequence). Here the CDR3 DNA reads TGTGCCTGGAGGAAGGTGGGGCGGCCCCAGCATTTT. Residues: CAWRKVGRPQHF.

The V gene is TRBV29-1, the J gene TRBJ2-7; 10 bases line up with TRBD2. V shed 7 bases and J 1 base; nucleotides not matched to a gene: 10. The CDR3 loop spans 15 amino acids. Per the germline V gene, CDR1 is SQVTM and CDR2 is ANQGSEA. CDR3 DNA: TGCAGCGCCCCCTCTTCTAGCGGGAGATCCTACGAGCAGTACTTC. Its translation is CSAPSSSGRSYEQYF.

Only a few counts were recorded for this clone. The chain joins TRBV5-1 to TRBJ2-7; D unresolved. V was trimmed by 0 bases and J by 7 bases, leaving 8 bases between them. This CDR3 region has 12 residues. Germline values: CDR1 SGHRS, CDR2 YFSETQ. The CDR3 spells CASSLDFGEQYF. The CDR3 DNA reads TGCGCCAGCAGCTTGGATTTCGGGGAGCAGTACTTC.

This chain links TRBV27 with TRBJ2-3; D possibly corresponds to TRBD2 (6 bases). The CDR3 runs to 12 residues. The V gene's germline CDR1 is MNHEY and CDR2 SMNVEV (reference sequence). V was cut by 4 bases and J by 4 bases, with 6 bases left in between. The CDR3 DNA sequence: TGTGCCAGCAGTTCGGGGGCAGATACGCAGTATTTT. Translated, it gives CASSSGADTQYF.

This clone was recorded a few times. The rearrangement uses TRBV28 and TRBJ1-1; 7 bases match TRBD1. The CDR3 contains 14 residues. V lost 5 bases to trimming and J lost 5 bases; unmatched junction nucleotides: 8. The germline V gene has CDR1 MDHEN and CDR2 SYDVKM. CDR3 DNA: TGTGCCAGCAGTCTAGTTTCAGGGGGGACTGAAGCTTTCTTT. Translation gives CASSLVSGGTEAFF.

The gene calls are TRBV6-1 and TRBJ1-5; D is perhaps TRBD1 (5 bases). Deletions cut 5 bases from V and 3 bases from J, with 11 bases between. The CDR3 extends over 14 amino acids. Germline CDR1 reads MNHNS; CDR2 reads SASEGT. The CDR3 DNA sequence: TGTGCCAGCAGTTATACAGGACCCAATCAGCCCCAGCATTTT. Amino acids: CASSYTGPNQPQHF.

This sequence joins TRBV28 and TRBJ2-1; 7 positions match TRBD2. This CDR3 has 13 residues. J gave up 7 bases and V 4 bases, and 4 bases lay outside the gene matches. Germline lookup yields CDR1 MDHEN and CDR2 SYDVKM. The CDR3 region is CASSSIGGNEQFF. The CDR3 nucleotides read TGTGCCAGCAGTTCCATCGGGGGGAATGAGCAGTTCTTC.

The chain employs TRBV5-4 and TRBJ1-4, with D uncertain. Germline CDR1 is SGHNT and CDR2 is YYREEE (reference sequence). The ends were cut back, 1 base at V and 4 bases at J, with 5 bases in the middle. CDR3 length: 13 amino acids. DNA of the CDR3: TGTGCCAGCAGCTTGTATTATAATGAAAAACTGTTTTTT. It is translated as CASSLYYNEKLFF.

About this clone itself: Sequence at one end of the junction differs from germline and may be a read error. The CDR3 sequence is CSSSPPGNRVNEQFF. CDR3 sequence (DNA): TGTTCCAGCAGCCCACCTGGCAACAGGGTAAATGAGCAGTTCTTC. J is TRBJ2-1 and V is TRBV7-9, with D tentatively TRBD1 (6 bases). The CDR3 length is 15 residues. CDR1 and CDR2 (germline): SEHNR, FQNEAQ (reference sequence). The full variable domain, with the rest looked up from reference TRBV7-9 and TRBJ2-1, is DTGVSQNPRHKITKRGQNVTFRCDPISEHNRLYWYRQTLGQGPEFLTYFQNEAQLEKSRLLSDRFSAERPKGSFSTLEIQRTEQGDSAMYLCSSSPPGNRVNEQFFGPGTRLTVL.

This chain links TRBV18 with TRBJ1-1; D is unclear. V dropped 5 bases and J dropped 4 bases, with 11 bases sitting between them. CDR3 length: 13 residues. Per germline, CDR1 KGHSH and CDR2 LQKENI. CDR3 loop: CASSSGEGTEAFF. For the CDR3, the DNA is TGTGCCAGCTCATCAGGTGAGGGCACTGAAGCTTTCTTT.

The chain uses TRBV19 and TRBJ1-4; TRBD1 matches at 9 bases. The CDR3 loop spans 15 amino acids. CDR1 is LNHDA, CDR2 SQIVND, per germline (reference sequence). V gave up 2 bases and J gave up 3 bases; unmatched junction bases: 1. The CDR3 sequence is CASSIWTGANEKLFF. The DNA for the CDR3 is TGTGCCAGTAGTATATGGACAGGGGCTAATGAAAAACTGTTTTTT.

The chain combines TRBV30 with TRBJ2-5; D is unclear. The V gene's germline CDR1 is GTSNPN and CDR2 SVGIG (reference sequence). CDR3 length: 12 residues. The ends were cut back, 3 bases at V and 12 bases at J, with 17 bases in the middle. In nucleotides, the CDR3 is TGTGCCTGGAGCGCTGCGGCACTAAACAAGTACTTC. This translates into CAWSAAALNKYF.

The gene calls are TRBV18 and TRBJ2-5, with D possibly TRBD1 on 5 matching bases. V dropped 6 bases and J dropped 0 bases, with 14 bases sitting between them. Germline-derived CDR1 and CDR2 are KGHSH and LQKENI. The CDR3 loop spans 15 amino acids. Written as DNA, the CDR3 is TGTGCCAGCTCGCAATCCTGGGGCTACCAAGAGACCCAGTACTTC. This codes for CASSQSWGYQETQYF.

The chain couples TRBV5-1 to TRBJ2-7, with TRBD1 as a possible D gene (6 bases). V lost 2 bases and J lost 3, with 12 bases in between. Germline V gene lookup returns CDR1 SGHRS and CDR2 YFSETQ. CDR3 length: 14 amino acids. In nucleotides, the CDR3 is TGCGCCAGCAGCTTCGGACAGAGTTACTACGAGCAGTACTTC. It translates to CASSFGQSYYEQYF.

The genes are TRBV19 and TRBJ2-7; 8 bases map to TRBD1. Per germline, CDR1 LNHDA and CDR2 SQIVND (reference sequence). Trimming at V came to 1 base and at J to 3 bases, leaving 5 bases not matched to a gene. This CDR3 comprises 15 residues. CDR3 nucleotides: TGTGCCAGTAGTATAGCTGGGACAGGAAACTACGAGCAGTACTTC. This encodes CASSIAGTGNYEQYF.

The rearrangement uses TRBV5-1 and TRBJ1-2; unclear D gene. Trimming left V 3 bases short and J 8 bases short, with 17 bases between. Germline values: CDR1 SGHRS, CDR2 YFSETQ. The CDR3 is 14 amino acids. The chain's CDR3 is CASSSREGLWGYTF. As DNA, the CDR3 is TGCGCCAGCAGCTCTAGAGAAGGCCTTTGGGGCTACACCTTC.

The V call is TRBV19, the J call TRBJ1-1; no reliable D call. Trimming cost V 7 bases and J 10 bases, with 19 bases left between them. Germline values: CDR1 LNHDA, CDR2 SQIVND (reference sequence). The CDR3 covers 13 residues. CDR3: CASTTSPGGGAFF. CDR3 in DNA: TGTGCCAGTACCACATCCCCCGGCGGCGGAGCTTTCTTT.

This clone occurred a few times. The V and J genes are TRBV5-6 and TRBJ2-2; TRBD2 might be the D (6 bases). The CDR3 has 16 residues. Between the trimmed V and J ends, which lost 0 bases and 2 bases, there was a span of 11 bases. The germline V gene has CDR1 SGHDT and CDR2 YYEEEE. CDR3 in amino acids: CASSLGPGLNTGELFF. CDR3 DNA sequence: TGTGCCAGCAGCTTGGGGCCGGGACTTAACACCGGGGAGCTGTTTTTT.

The sample holds a few counts of this clone. The chain combines TRBV6-1 with TRBJ1-5, with D possibly being TRBD1 (6 bases). The CDR3 contains 14 residues. Germline lookup yields CDR1 MNHNS and CDR2 SASEGT. V lost 8 bases and J 0 bases, leaving 11 bases between the germline ends. This chain's CDR3 is CASQGLYSNQPQHF. CDR3 DNA: TGTGCCAGCCAGGGGCTCTATAGCAATCAGCCCCAGCATTTT.

The rearrangement links TRBV10-1 to TRBJ2-5; D ambiguous. The CDR3 has 13 residues. V was pared by 0 bases and J by 1 base, with 3 bases between. Germline CDR1 WNHNN, CDR2 SYGVQD (reference sequence). The CDR3: CASSESAQETQYF. The CDR3 nucleotides read TGCGCCAGCAGTGAGTCGGCCCAAGAGACCCAGTACTTC.

CDR3 sequence: CASSYSGQGSQPQHF. CDR3 in DNA: TGTGCCAGCAGTTACTCGGGGCAGGGGAGTCAGCCCCAGCATTTT. J is TRBJ1-5 and V is TRBV6-5, with TRBD1 as a possible D gene (6 bases). Germline loops: CDR1 MNHEY, CDR2 SVGAGI. V was cut by 0 bases and J by 6 bases, with 12 bases left in between. The CDR3 spans 15 residues.

The CDR3 region has the DNA TGCGCCAGCAGCACCACAGGGGCGATTAGCAATCAGCCCCAGCATTTT. Its translation: CASSTTGAISNQPQHF. The chain couples TRBV4-1 to TRBJ1-5; 7 nucleotides line up with TRBD1. CDR1 is MGHRA and CDR2 is YSYEKL in the germline V gene. This CDR3 contains 16 residues. V trimming: 5 bases; J trimming: 0 bases; junction bases outside the gene matches: 7.

The gene calls are TRBV10-3 and TRBJ2-7, with 13 bases that match TRBD2. This CDR3 has 15 residues. Germline V gene data show CDR1 as ENHRY and CDR2 as SYGVKD. V trimming: 3 bases; J trimming: 8 bases; junction bases outside the gene matches: 7. The CDR3: CAISDSTSGGDKQYF. The DNA of the CDR3 is TGTGCCATCAGTGATTCCACTAGCGGGGGGGATAAGCAGTACTTC.

This chain links TRBV19 with TRBJ1-5, with D possibly TRBD1 on 5 matching bases. Germline V gene sequence: CDR1 LNHDA, CDR2 SQIVND (reference sequence). With 7 bases removed from V and 7 bases from J, the gap between germline ends came to 14 bases. This CDR3 has 13 amino acids. As DNA, the CDR3 is TGTGCCAGTACCCCAATCGGGGGACAGCCCCAGCATTTT. It encodes CASTPIGGQPQHF.

The rearrangement uses TRBV5-4 and TRBJ2-5, with 7 nucleotides matching TRBD2. Germline-derived CDR1 and CDR2 are SGHNT and YYREEE (reference sequence). The CDR3 contains 15 residues. V trimming: 0 bases; J trimming: 5 bases; junction bases outside the gene matches: 7. As DNA, the CDR3 is TGTGCCAGCAGCTTGGCCCGGGGGGATCAGGAGACCCAGTACTTC. Amino acids: CASSLARGDQETQYF.

V and J are TRBV6-1 and TRBJ2-3, with 9 bases fitting TRBD2. Germline CDR1 reads MNHNS; CDR2 reads SASEGT. This CDR3 comprises 15 residues. V was clipped by 2 bases and J by 1 base; unmatched bases: 1. The DNA of the CDR3 is TGTGCCAGCAGTGAAACTAGCGGGCGCACAGATACGCAGTATTTT. Residues: CASSETSGRTDTQYF.

The rearrangement links TRBV5-1 to TRBJ1-2; D is unclear. Looked up from germline, CDR1 is SGHRS and CDR2 is YFSETQ. The germline V and J ends were trimmed by 0 bases and 2 bases, with 11 bases remaining between them. The CDR3 consists of 15 residues. The CDR3, as DNA: TGCGCCAGCAGCTTGGGTATTTCACAAAACTATGGCTACACCTTC. Translating gives CASSLGISQNYGYTF.

This clone was observed a single time. The chain uses TRBV11-2 and TRBJ1-1, with 8 bases aligning to TRBD1. CDR1 is SGHAT, CDR2 FQNNGV, per germline. This CDR3 region has 14 residues. The ends lost 6 bases at V and 5 bases at J; junction bases unmatched: 8. CDR3 protein: CASSYPRQGTEAFF. As DNA, the CDR3 is TGTGCCAGCAGTTATCCCCGACAGGGGACTGAAGCTTTCTTT.

The V and J genes are TRBV5-1 and TRBJ1-6, with D tentatively TRBD1 (5 bases). From germline, CDR1 is SGHRS and CDR2 YFSETQ. Trimming took 1 base from V and 7 from J, leaving 9 bases between them. This CDR3 has 14 residues. CDR3 loop: CASSLSRANSPLHF. The CDR3 DNA follows: TGCGCCAGCAGCTTGAGCAGGGCCAATTCACCCCTCCACTTT.

The CDR3 nucleotides read TGTGCCAGCAGTGCGCTAGTGGGGGGTGAGCAGTTCTTC. Translating it yields CASSALVGGEQFF. V is TRBV2 and J is TRBJ2-1; a possible D gene is TRBD2 (6 bases). The V gene's germline CDR1 is SNHLY and CDR2 FYNNEI. CDR3 size: 13 residues. V dropped 4 bases and J dropped 9 bases, with 13 bases sitting between them.